The clone carrying this TCR beta chain showed up just a few times. This record comes from a study of T-cell reconstitution after alpha-beta-depleted transplantation in children. The library targeted TCRbeta and was prepared with unique molecular identifiers. Each CDR3 protein is one row after TCRdb ran MiXCR on the PCR reads. The sample records 250,000 to 300,000 distinct CDR3 sequences, more than 8% being singletons. Germline assignment: CDR1 MNHEY and CDR2 SMNVEV (reference sequence). V was shortened by 6 bases and J by 4 bases, with 18 bases between the two germline ends. This CDR3 has 15 amino acids.

The chain recombines TRBV27 with TRBJ1-2, with D possibly being TRBD1 (6 bases). The input for sequencing was PBMCs from the stem cell graft donor, taken from the stem cell graft. The TCR comes from a human donor who donated a stem cell graft to a child with SCID. The CDR3 is CASSPYRDPLYGYTF. The DNA for the CDR3 is TGTGCCAGCAGCCCGTACAGGGATCCTCTCTATGGCTACACCTTC.